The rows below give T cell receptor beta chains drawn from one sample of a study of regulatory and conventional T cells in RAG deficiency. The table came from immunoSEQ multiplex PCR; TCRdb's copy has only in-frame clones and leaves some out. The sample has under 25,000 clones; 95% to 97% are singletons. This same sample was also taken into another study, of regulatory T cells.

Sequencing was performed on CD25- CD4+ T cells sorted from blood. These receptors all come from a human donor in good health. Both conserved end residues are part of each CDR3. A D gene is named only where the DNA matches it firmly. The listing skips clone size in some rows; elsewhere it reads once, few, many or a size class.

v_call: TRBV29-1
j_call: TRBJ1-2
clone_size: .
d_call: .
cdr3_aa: CSTTTGTNYGYTF
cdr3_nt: TGCAGCACTACGACAGGAACTAACTATGGCTACACCTTC

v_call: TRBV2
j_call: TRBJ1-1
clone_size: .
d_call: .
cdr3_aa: CASRVHGATEAFF
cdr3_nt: TGTGCCAGCAGGGTCCATGGGGCCACTGAAGCTTTCTTT

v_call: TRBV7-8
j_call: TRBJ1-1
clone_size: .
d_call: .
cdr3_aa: CASSFTGSTNTEAFF
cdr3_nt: TGTGCCAGCAGCTTTACCGGGTCAACTAACACTGAAGCTTTCTTT

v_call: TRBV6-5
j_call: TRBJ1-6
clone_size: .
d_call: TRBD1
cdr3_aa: CASSYGQGYNSPLHF
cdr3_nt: TGTGCCAGCAGTTACGGACAGGGTTATAATTCACCCCTCCACTTT

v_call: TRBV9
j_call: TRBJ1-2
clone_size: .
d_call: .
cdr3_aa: CASSVGTVNGYTF
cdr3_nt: TGTGCCAGCAGCGTAGGGACAGTCAATGGCTACACCTTC

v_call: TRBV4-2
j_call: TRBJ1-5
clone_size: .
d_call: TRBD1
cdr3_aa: CASSSQGAGQPQHF
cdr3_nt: TGTGCCAGCAGCTCCCAGGGGGCAGGACAGCCCCAGCATTTT

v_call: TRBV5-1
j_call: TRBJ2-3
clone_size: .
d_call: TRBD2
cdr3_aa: CASSSTSGGSTDTQYF
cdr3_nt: TGCGCCAGCAGCTCAACTAGCGGGGGGTCCACAGATACGCAGTATTTT

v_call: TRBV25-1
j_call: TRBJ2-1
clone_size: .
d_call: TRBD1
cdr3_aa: CASSSTGEDNEQFF
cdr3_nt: TGTGCCAGCAGTTCGACAGGGGAGGACAATGAGCAGTTCTTC

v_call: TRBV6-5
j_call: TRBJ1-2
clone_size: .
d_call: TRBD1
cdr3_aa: CASSSRTGPGGYTF
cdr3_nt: TGTGCCAGCAGTTCTCGGACAGGGCCTGGGGGCTACACCTTC

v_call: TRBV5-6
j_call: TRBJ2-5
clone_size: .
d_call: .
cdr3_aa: CASSFVLDDQETQYF
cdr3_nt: TGTGCCAGCAGCTTTGTTCTAGATGACCAAGAGACCCAGTACTTC

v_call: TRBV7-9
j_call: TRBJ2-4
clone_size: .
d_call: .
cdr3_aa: CASSPPGEAKNIQYF
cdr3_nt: TGTGCCAGCAGCCCCCCGGGGGAAGCCAAAAACATTCAGTACTTC

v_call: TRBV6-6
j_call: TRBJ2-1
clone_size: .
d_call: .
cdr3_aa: CASRPDYRDNLNEQFF
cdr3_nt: TGTGCCAGCAGGCCAGACTACCGGGACAACCTTAATGAGCAGTTCTTC

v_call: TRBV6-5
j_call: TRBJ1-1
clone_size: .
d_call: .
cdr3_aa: CASSYFLNRENTEAFF
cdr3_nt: TGTGCCAGCAGTTATTTTCTAAATCGGGAAAACACTGAAGCTTTCTTT

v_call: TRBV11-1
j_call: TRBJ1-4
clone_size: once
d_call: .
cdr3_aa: CASSLDGAALNEKLFF
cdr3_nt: TGTGCCAGCAGCTTAGATGGAGCGGCACTTAACGAAAAACTGTTTTTT

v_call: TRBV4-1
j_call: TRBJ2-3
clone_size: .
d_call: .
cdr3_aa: CASSQERNRVTDTQYF
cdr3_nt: TGCGCCAGCAGCCAAGAGAGGAACAGGGTGACAGATACGCAGTATTTT

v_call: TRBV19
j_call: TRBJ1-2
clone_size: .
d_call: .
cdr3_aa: CASSNSQKGNYGYTF
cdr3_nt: TGTGCCAGTAGTAACTCTCAAAAGGGGAACTATGGCTACACCTTC

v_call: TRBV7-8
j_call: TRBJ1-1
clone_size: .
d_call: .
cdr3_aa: CASTFPASGTEAFF
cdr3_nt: TGTGCCAGCACCTTCCCTGCGTCGGGGACTGAAGCTTTCTTT

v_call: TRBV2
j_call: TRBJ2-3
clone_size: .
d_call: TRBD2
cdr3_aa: CASSLTSGGLGDTQYF
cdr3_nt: TGTGCCAGCAGTTTGACTAGCGGGGGGTTAGGAGATACGCAGTATTTT

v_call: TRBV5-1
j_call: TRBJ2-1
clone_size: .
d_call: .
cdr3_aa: CASSLDRVDEQFF
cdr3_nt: TGCGCCAGCAGCTTGGACAGGGTGGATGAGCAGTTCTTC

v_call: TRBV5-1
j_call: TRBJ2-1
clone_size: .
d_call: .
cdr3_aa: CASSLELTVEQFF
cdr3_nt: TGCGCCAGCAGCTTGGAGCTAACAGTAGAGCAGTTCTTC

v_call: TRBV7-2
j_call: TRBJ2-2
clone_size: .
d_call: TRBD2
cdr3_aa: CASSLAGRGRPGELFF
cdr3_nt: TGTGCCAGCAGCTTAGCAGGGCGGGGGAGGCCCGGGGAGCTGTTTTTT

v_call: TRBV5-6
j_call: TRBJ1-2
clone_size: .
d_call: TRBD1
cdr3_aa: CASSSDRGNYGYTF
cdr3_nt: TGTGCCAGCAGTTCGGACAGGGGAAACTATGGCTACACCTTC

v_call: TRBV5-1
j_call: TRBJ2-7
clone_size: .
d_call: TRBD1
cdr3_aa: CASSLTGTGTYEQYF
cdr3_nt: TGCGCCAGCAGCTTAACCGGGACAGGCACCTACGAGCAGTACTTC

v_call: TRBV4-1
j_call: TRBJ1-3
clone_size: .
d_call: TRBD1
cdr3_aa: CASSQEGQGGNTIYF
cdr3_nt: TGCGCCAGCAGCCAAGAGGGACAGGGCGGCAACACCATATATTTT

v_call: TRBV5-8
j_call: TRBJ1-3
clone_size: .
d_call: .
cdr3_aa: CASSLPGSSGNTIYF
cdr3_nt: TGTGCCAGCAGCTTGCCAGGAAGCTCTGGAAACACCATATATTTT

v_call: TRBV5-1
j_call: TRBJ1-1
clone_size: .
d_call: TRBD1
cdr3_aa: CASSFLTGQGTTEAFF
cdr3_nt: TGCGCCAGCAGCTTTTTAACGGGACAGGGAACCACTGAAGCTTTCTTT

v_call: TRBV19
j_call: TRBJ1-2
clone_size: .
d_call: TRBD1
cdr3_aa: CASSISRDRVGGYTF
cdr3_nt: TGTGCCAGTAGTATTAGCCGGGACAGGGTCGGCGGCTACACCTTC

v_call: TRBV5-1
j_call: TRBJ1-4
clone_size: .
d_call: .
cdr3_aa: CASSNPGEEKLFF
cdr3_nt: TGCGCCAGCAGCAATCCGGGGGAGGAAAAACTGTTTTTT

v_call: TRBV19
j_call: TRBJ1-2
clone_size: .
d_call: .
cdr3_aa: CASSTQGSDYGYTF
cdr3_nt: TGTGCCAGTAGTACCCAGGGGAGCGACTATGGCTACACCTTC

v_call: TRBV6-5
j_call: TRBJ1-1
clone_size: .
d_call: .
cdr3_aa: CASTQRAGLDLEAFF
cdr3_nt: TGTGCCAGCACTCAAAGGGCGGGTCTCGACTTGGAAGCTTTCTTT

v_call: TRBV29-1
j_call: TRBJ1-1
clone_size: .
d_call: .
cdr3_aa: CSVAPEQLGGTEAFF
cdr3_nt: TGCAGCGTTGCCCCTGAACAGCTCGGAGGCACTGAAGCTTTCTTT

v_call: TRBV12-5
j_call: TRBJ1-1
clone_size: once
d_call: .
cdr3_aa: CASGLVQDSRLMNTEAFF
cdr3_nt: TGTGCTAGTGGTTTGGTACAGGATTCTAGGCTGATGAACACTGAAGCTTTCTTT

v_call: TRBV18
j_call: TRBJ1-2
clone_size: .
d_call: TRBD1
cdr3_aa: CASSPPAKTGDGYTF
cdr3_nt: TGTGCCAGCTCACCACCGGCGAAAACAGGGGATGGCTACACCTTC

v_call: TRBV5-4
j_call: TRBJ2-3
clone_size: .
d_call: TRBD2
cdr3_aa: CASSLPGDYTDTQYF
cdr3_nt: TGTGCCAGCAGTCTACCCGGGGACTACACAGATACGCAGTATTTT

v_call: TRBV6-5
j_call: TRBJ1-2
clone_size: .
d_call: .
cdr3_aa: CASSYSTGDYGYTF
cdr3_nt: TGTGCCAGCAGTTACTCGACGGGGGACTATGGCTACACCTTC

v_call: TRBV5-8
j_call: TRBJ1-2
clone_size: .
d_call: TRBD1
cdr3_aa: CASSRYRGTNYGYTF
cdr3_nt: TGTGCCAGCAGCAGATACAGGGGTACTAACTATGGCTACACCTTC

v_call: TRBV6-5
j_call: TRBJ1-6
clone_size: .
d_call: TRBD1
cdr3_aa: CASRQGHSPLHF
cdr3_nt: TGTGCCAGCAGACAGGGGCATTCACCCCTCCACTTT

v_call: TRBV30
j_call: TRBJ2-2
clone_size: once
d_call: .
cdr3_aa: CAWRRGGSTGELFF
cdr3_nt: TGTGCCTGGAGAAGGGGGGGCAGCACCGGGGAGCTGTTTTTT

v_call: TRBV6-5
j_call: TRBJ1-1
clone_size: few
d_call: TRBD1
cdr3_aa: CASSYSQGETEAFF
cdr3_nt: TGTGCCAGCAGTTACTCACAGGGGGAGACTGAAGCTTTCTTT

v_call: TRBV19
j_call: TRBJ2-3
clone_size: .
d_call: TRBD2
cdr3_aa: CATGGVYGDTQYF
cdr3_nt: TGTGCCACGGGGGGGGTTTACGGAGATACGCAGTATTTT

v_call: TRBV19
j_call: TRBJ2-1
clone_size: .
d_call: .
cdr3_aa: CASTPIGNHNEQFF
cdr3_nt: TGTGCCAGTACCCCGATTGGCAACCACAATGAGCAGTTCTTC

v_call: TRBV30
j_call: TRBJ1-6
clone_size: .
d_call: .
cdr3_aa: CARQAENSPLHF
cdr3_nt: TGTGCCCGGCAGGCCGAAAATTCACCCCTCCACTTT

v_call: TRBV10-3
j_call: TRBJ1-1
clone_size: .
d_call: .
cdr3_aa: CATLQALNTEAFF
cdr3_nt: TGTGCCACCCTACAGGCCCTGAACACTGAAGCTTTCTTT

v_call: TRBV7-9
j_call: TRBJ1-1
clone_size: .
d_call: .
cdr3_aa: CASSPPGTEAFF
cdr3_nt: TGTGCCAGCAGCCCGCCGGGCACTGAAGCTTTCTTT

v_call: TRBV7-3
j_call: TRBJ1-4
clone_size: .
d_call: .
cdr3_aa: CASSTTYTGVDEKLFF
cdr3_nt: TGTGCCAGCAGCACCACTTATACGGGGGTGGATGAAAAACTGTTTTTT

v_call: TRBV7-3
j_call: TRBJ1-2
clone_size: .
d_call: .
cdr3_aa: CASSLGPRTPTNYGYTF
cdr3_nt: TGTGCCAGCAGCTTAGGTCCCCGGACACCAACTAACTATGGCTACACCTTC

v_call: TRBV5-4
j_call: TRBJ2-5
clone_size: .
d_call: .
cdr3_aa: CASSLGGIQETQYF
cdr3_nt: TGTGCCAGCAGCTTGGGAGGGATACAAGAGACCCAGTACTTC

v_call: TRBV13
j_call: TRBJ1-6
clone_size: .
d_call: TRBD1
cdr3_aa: CASSGQGVMNNSPLHF
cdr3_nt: TGTGCCAGCAGCGGACAGGGTGTTATGAATAATTCACCCCTCCACTTT